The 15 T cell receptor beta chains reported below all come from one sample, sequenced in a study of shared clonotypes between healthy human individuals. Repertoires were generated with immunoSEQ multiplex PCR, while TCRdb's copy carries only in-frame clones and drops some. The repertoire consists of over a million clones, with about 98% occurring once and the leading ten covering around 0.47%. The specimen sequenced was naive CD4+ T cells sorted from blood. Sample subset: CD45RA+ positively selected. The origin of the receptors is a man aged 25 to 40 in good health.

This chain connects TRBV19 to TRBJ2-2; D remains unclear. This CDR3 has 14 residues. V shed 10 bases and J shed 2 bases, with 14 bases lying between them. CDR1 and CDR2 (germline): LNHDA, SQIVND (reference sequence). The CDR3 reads CATNPEENTGELFF. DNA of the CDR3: TGTGCCACCAATCCCGAGGAAAACACCGGGGAGCTGTTTTTT.

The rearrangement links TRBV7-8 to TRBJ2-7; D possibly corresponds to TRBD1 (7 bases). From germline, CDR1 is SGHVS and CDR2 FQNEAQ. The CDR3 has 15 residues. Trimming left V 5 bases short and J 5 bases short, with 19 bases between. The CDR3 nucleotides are TGTGCCAGCAGCCGGAGGGGGCTCCGATCGGACGAGCAGTACTTC. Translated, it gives CASSRRGLRSDEQYF.

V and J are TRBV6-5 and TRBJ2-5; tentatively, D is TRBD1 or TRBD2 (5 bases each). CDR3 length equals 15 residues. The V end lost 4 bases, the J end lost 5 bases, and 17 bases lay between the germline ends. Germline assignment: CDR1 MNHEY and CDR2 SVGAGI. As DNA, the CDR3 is TGTGCCAGCAGTTCCGACAGAGGGTGGGGGGAGACCCAGTACTTC. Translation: CASSSDRGWGETQYF.

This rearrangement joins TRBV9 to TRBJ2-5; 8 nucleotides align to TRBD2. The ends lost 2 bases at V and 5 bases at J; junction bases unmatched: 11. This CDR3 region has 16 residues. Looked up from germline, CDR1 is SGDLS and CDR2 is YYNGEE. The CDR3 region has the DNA TGTGCCAGCAGCGTGGACTCGAGCGGGAGTTGGGAGACCCAGTACTTC. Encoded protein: CASSVDSSGSWETQYF.

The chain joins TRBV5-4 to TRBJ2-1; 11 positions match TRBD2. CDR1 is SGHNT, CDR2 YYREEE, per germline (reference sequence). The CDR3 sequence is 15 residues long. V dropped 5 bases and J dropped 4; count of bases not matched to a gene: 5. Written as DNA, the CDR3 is TGTGCCAGCAGTGATGGGACTAGCGGTTACAATGAGCAGTTCTTC. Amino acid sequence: CASSDGTSGYNEQFF.

Here the CDR3 DNA reads TGTGCCAGCTCACCTCCGTCACATCGTACGCAGTATTTT. Amino acids: CASSPPSHRTQYF. The V and J genes are TRBV18 and TRBJ2-3; D not certain. The CDR3 runs 13 residues. Trimming took off 3 bases at V and 8 bases at J, with 12 bases between the two ends. Per germline, CDR1 KGHSH and CDR2 LQKENI.

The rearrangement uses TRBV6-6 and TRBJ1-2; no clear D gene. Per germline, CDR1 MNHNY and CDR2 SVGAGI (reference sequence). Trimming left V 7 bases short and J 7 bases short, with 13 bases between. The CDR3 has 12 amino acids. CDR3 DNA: TGTGCCAGCACTCTGGTGGAAGCTGGCTACACCTTC. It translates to CASTLVEAGYTF.

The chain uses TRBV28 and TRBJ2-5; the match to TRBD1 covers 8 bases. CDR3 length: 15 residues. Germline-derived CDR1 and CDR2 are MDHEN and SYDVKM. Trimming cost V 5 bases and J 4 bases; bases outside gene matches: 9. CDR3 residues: CASSKQGAFRETQYF. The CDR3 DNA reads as TGTGCCAGCAGTAAGCAGGGGGCGTTTCGAGAGACCCAGTACTTC.

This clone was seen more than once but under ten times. The CDR3, as DNA: TGTGCCTGGAGTACAGCCACTGGCTACACCTTC. This translates into CAWSTATGYTF. V is TRBV30 and J is TRBJ1-2, with D uncertain. The CDR3 is made up of 11 amino acids. In germline, CDR1 is GTSNPN, CDR2 SVGIG (reference sequence). Trimming shortened V by 2 bases and J by 7 bases, and 8 bases separated the two germline ends.

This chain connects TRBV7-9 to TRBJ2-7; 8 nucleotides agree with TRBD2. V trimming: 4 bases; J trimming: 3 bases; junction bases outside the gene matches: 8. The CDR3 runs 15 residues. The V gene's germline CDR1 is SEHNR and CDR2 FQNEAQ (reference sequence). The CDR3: CASSSGLAHSYEQYF. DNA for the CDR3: TGTGCCAGCAGCTCCGGACTAGCTCACAGCTACGAGCAGTACTTC.

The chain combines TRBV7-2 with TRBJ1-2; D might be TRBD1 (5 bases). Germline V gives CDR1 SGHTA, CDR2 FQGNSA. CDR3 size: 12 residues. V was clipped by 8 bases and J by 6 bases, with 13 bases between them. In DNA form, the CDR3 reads TGTGCCAGCTCCGGGACTAAAGATGGCTACACCTTC. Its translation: CASSGTKDGYTF.

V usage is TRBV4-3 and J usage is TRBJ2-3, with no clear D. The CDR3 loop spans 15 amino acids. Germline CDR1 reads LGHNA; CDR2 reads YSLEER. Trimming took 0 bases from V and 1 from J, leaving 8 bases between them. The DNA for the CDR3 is TGCGCCAGCAGCCAAGAAAGATCTGGCACAGATACGCAGTATTTT. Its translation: CASSQERSGTDTQYF.

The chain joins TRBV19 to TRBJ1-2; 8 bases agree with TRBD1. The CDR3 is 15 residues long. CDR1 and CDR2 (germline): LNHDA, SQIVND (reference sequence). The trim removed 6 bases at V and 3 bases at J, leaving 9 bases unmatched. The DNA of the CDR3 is TGTGCCAGTAGCGAGCCCAGGGGGCAGGACTATGGCTACACCTTC. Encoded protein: CASSEPRGQDYGYTF.

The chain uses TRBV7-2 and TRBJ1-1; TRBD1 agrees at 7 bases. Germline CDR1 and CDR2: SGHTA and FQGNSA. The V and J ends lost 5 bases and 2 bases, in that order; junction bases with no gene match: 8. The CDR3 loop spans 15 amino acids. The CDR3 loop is CASSTRQGGNTEAFF. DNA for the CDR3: TGTGCCAGCAGCACCAGACAGGGAGGTAACACTGAAGCTTTCTTT.

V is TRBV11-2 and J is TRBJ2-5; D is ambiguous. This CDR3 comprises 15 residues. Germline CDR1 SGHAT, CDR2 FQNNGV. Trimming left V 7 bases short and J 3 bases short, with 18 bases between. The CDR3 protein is CASTTLGFGEETQYF. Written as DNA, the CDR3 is TGTGCCAGCACCACCCTGGGTTTTGGTGAAGAGACCCAGTACTTC.